This entry lists 3 T cell receptor beta chains sequenced from one sample in a study of breast tumors, draining lymph nodes, adjacent tissues. TCRdb reprocessed the multiplex PCR reads with MiXCR, giving one entry per CDR3 protein. This sample has about 89,000 distinct CDR3 sequences, with approximately 28% found just once. Samples came from axillary lymph nodes draining the breast cancer. The sequencing input was axillary lymph node tissue. These receptors were obtained from a female donor with breast cancer. Some clones in this sample may be carry-over from other donors' samples.

This clonotype was picked up many times. The genes are TRBV25-1 and TRBJ2-7; 8 bases line up with TRBD1. The CDR3 has 14 residues. Germline values: CDR1 MGHDK, CDR2 SYGVNS. Trimming took 8 bases from V and 4 from J; bases not matched to a gene: 10. The CDR3 region is CASSPVDRVYEQYF. The CDR3 coding sequence is TGTGCCAGCTCCCCCGTGGACAGGGTGTACGAGCAGTACTTC.

There are many counts of this clonotype. The chain employs TRBV3-1 and TRBJ2-7; 8 positions agree with TRBD2. Germline CDR1 is LGHDT and CDR2 is YNNKEL (reference sequence). The CDR3 is 12 residues long. After removal of 6 bases from V and 3 bases from J, the junction contained 1 base not matched to a gene. The CDR3: CASSSGNYEQYF. In nucleotides, the CDR3 is TGTGCCAGCAGTAGCGGGAACTACGAGCAGTACTTC.

Comment on this clonotype: A read error may be the cause here, since a much bigger clone is one base away. The chain's CDR3 is CASSQATVDYNEQFF. CDR3 DNA sequence: TGCGCCAGCAGCCAAGCAACAGTTGACTACAATGAGCAGTTCTTC. This sequence joins TRBV5-8 and TRBJ2-1; D is unclear. The CDR3 sequence is 15 residues long. Germline assignment: CDR1 SGHTS and CDR2 YDEGEE.